This T cell receptor (beta chain) stems from a study of blood T cells in healthy people across ages. This clonotype was recorded a few times. Together with a sample-barcoded 5' primer, a J-beta primer mix was included in a second PCR lasting about 7 to 12 cycles. TCRdb called the 5' RACE reads again in MiXCR, with one record for every CDR3 protein. Here the sample spans about 800,000 distinct CDR3 sequences, more than 20% being singletons. CDR3 size: 14 residues. V trimming: 7 bases; J trimming: 9 bases; junction bases outside the gene matches: 10. Germline V CDR1 and CDR2: MNHEY, SVGAGI. These data were likewise used in another study, on T cells of mothers and their children.

V and J are TRBV6-5 and TRBJ2-1; TRBD2 agrees at 9 bases. Sample: blood. The TCR originated in a boy aged 5-17 years in good health. The CDR3 nucleotides are TGTGCCAGCAAAGGGGGACTAGCTATCGTTGAGCAGTTCTTC. This translates into CASKGGLAIVEQFF.